These 28 T cell receptor beta chains share one sample of origin, sequenced in a study of T-cell memory formation after mild COVID-19 (dated by TCRdb to the early 2020s). The library was generated by 5' RACE. Reads for this sample came from an Illumina NovaSeq 6000. Using fastp at Q25 and MiXCR, TCRdb reprocessed the public reads and kept productive beta chains. Here each entry gathers all rows of one CDR3 protein and keeps the most common genes and DNA. The sample has 400,000 to 500,000 distinct CDR3 sequences on record, around 20% of them singletons. Roughly 8.4% of the sample goes to the ten largest clones. Input material: PBMCs or a T cell subset sorted from them (not recorded which). Receptors originate from an adult woman who had mild COVID-19 (a few samples of this study predate the infection). The sample titles of this study are shuffled in the database, so cell type and time point are left out; the donor was told from shared clones.

This clonotype occurred a few times. The rearrangement links TRBV10-2 to TRBJ1-6; TRBD1 might be the D (6 bases). CDR3 length equals 15 residues. The germline V gene encodes CDR1 WSHSY and CDR2 SAAADI. The V end was cut by 4 bases, the J end by 5 bases, with 12 bases between. DNA for the CDR3: TGCGCCAGCAGTGTGAGGCAGGGGAATAATTCACCCCTCCACTTT. Residues: CASSVRQGNNSPLHF.

This chain joins TRBV7-8 and TRBJ2-3, with TRBD1 identical over 10 bases. This CDR3 has 18 residues. V lost 5 bases to trimming and J lost 1 base; unmatched junction nucleotides: 12. CDR1 is SGHVS, CDR2 FQNEAQ, per germline. In DNA, the CDR3 is TGTGCCAGCAGCCGGGACAGGGGCCTTTTCCCCCGCACAGATACGCAGTATTTT. Encoded protein: CASSRDRGLFPRTDTQYF.

The table lists this clonotype with a few counts. The chain has TRBV10-3 and TRBJ2-3; no reliable D call. Germline CDR1 ENHRY, CDR2 SYGVKD. Trimming left V 10 bases short and J 5 bases short, with 10 bases between. This CDR3 comprises 11 residues. As DNA, the CDR3 is TGTGCCACCGTACATGAAGATACGCAGTATTTT. Amino acids: CATVHEDTQYF.

This clonotype was picked up many times. The CDR3 bases are TGTGCCAGCAGCGGGGTCCTCGGGCATCAGCCCCAGCATTTT. Translated, it gives CASSGVLGHQPQHF. This chain links TRBV6-4 with TRBJ1-5; D is unresolved. The CDR3 is 14 amino acids. Germline-derived CDR1 and CDR2 are MRHNA and SNTAGT. Trimming stripped 6 bases from V and 5 bases from J, with 14 bases between.

This clonotype was seen more than once but under ten times. The V and J genes are TRBV24-1 and TRBJ2-3; tentatively, D is TRBD1 (5 bases). Trimming pared 0 bases from V and 3 bases from J, leaving 9 bases between. Germline loops: CDR1 KGHDR, CDR2 SFDVKD. The CDR3 is 15 residues long. The CDR3 sequence: CATSDLPGRTDTQYF. The CDR3, as DNA: TGTGCCACCAGTGATTTGCCAGGGCGGACAGATACGCAGTATTTT.

A few counts support this clonotype. This rearrangement joins TRBV4-3 to TRBJ1-6, with TRBD1 as a possible D gene (6 bases). V lost 4 bases and J lost 7, with 17 bases in between. This CDR3 contains 16 residues. Germline V gene lookup returns CDR1 LGHNA and CDR2 YSLEER. This CDR3 is CASSPQGGQGNSPLHF. In DNA form, the CDR3 reads TGCGCCAGCAGCCCACAAGGAGGCCAGGGGAATTCACCCCTCCACTTT.

In its sample, this clonotype was seen once. The chain combines TRBV3-1 with TRBJ2-2; D gene unclear. This CDR3 spans 17 amino acids. Looked up from germline, CDR1 is LGHDT and CDR2 is YNNKEL (reference sequence). V was cut by 0 bases and J by 6 bases, with 17 bases left in between. CDR3 loop: CASSQEAGSRIAGELFF. The CDR3 DNA follows: TGTGCCAGCAGCCAAGAAGCAGGTAGCAGGATCGCCGGGGAGCTGTTTTTT.

The chain recombines TRBV7-6 with TRBJ2-7; TRBD2 agrees at 11 bases. With 4 bases clipped from V and 5 bases from J, the junction kept 10 bases outside the gene matches. The CDR3 is 16 amino acids. The germline V gene encodes CDR1 SGHVS and CDR2 FNYEAQ. The CDR3 sequence is CASSSILAGVGDEQYF. DNA for the CDR3: TGTGCCAGCAGCTCCATACTAGCGGGAGTAGGAGACGAGCAGTACTTC.

The V call is TRBV20-1, the J call TRBJ1-2, with D possibly matching TRBD1 (6 bases). Germline CDR1 DFQATT, CDR2 SNEGSKA (reference sequence). The germline V and J ends were trimmed by 3 bases and 4 bases, with 15 bases remaining between them. The CDR3 loop spans 14 amino acids. The CDR3 loop is CSASPGQLSYGYTF. The CDR3 coding sequence is TGCAGTGCTAGCCCGGGACAATTATCCTATGGCTACACCTTC.

This clonotype was counted only a few times. The CDR3 bases are TGTGCCAGCAGCGTACACCAGGGAAGCACTGAAGCTTTCTTT. The encoded protein is CASSVHQGSTEAFF. The chain recombines TRBV9 with TRBJ1-1, with D possibly being TRBD1 (5 bases). Trimming left V 1 base short and J 4 bases short, with 11 bases between. The CDR3 has 14 amino acids. Looked up from germline, CDR1 is SGDLS and CDR2 is YYNGEE.

This clonotype was seen more than once but under ten times. This chain connects TRBV20-1 to TRBJ2-2; perhaps TRBD2 as D (5 bases). Trimming cost V 0 bases and J 3 bases, with 14 bases left between them. This CDR3 spans 16 amino acids. Germline-derived CDR1 and CDR2 are DFQATT and SNEGSKA (reference sequence). This CDR3 reads CSARDTASSYTGELFF. DNA of the CDR3: TGCAGTGCTAGAGACACCGCTAGCTCATACACCGGGGAGCTGTTTTTT.

The rearrangement joins TRBV18 to TRBJ2-7; TRBD1 aligns across 8 bases. CDR1 KGHSH and CDR2 LQKENI come from the germline V gene. The CDR3 runs 15 residues. V gave up 6 bases and J gave up 2 bases; unmatched junction bases: 9. The CDR3 reads CASSPGRGQTYEQYF. Written as DNA, the CDR3 is TGTGCCAGCTCTCCGGGCAGGGGGCAAACCTACGAGCAGTACTTC.

The chain is built from TRBV24-1 and TRBJ2-1; 7 nucleotides match TRBD2. Per germline, CDR1 KGHDR and CDR2 SFDVKD. V was clipped by 4 bases and J by 5 bases; unmatched bases: 13. The CDR3 spans 17 residues. CDR3 protein: CATSDPRGTLTNNEQFF. CDR3 nucleotides: TGTGCCACCAGTGACCCGCGGGGGACCCTGACAAACAATGAGCAGTTCTTC.

The chain carries TRBV12-2 and TRBJ2-7. TRBV12-2 is a recognized pseudogene. The CDR3 loop spans 12 amino acids. For the CDR3, the DNA is TGTGCAAGTCGCTTACACTCCTACGAGCAGTACGTC. Translated: CASRLHSYEQYV.

The gene calls are TRBV6-5 and TRBJ1-1; weak D call: TRBD1 (5 bases). The CDR3 loop spans 14 amino acids. V lost 5 bases and J 7 bases, leaving 17 bases between the germline ends. Germline V gives CDR1 MNHEY, CDR2 SVGAGI. In nucleotides, the CDR3 is TGTGCCAGCAGTGCAGTCGAAATCAGGGATGAAGCTTTCTTT. Translation: CASSAVEIRDEAFF.

This clonotype was counted a few times. The CDR3 protein is CASSALAGAPGEQFF. Written as DNA, the CDR3 is TGCGCCAGCAGCGCACTAGCGGGGGCCCCCGGTGAGCAGTTCTTC. This chain joins TRBV5-1 and TRBJ2-1; 11 bases are shared with TRBD2. Germline V gene lookup returns CDR1 SGHRS and CDR2 YFSETQ. The CDR3 is 15 residues long. With V trimmed by 4 bases and J by 9 bases, 9 bases remained unmatched.

This clonotype has a handful of counts. This sequence joins TRBV20-1 and TRBJ2-7; the match to TRBD2 covers 11 bases. The CDR3 has 15 residues. In germline, CDR1 is DFQATT, CDR2 SNEGSKA (reference sequence). The junction had 13 bases not matched to a gene; V was cut back by 5 bases and J by 7 bases. CDR3: CSAGPTSGTTGEQYF. CDR3 DNA: TGCAGTGCTGGACCGACTAGCGGGACGACTGGAGAGCAGTACTTC.

There are a few counts of this clonotype. This chain connects TRBV30 to TRBJ2-7, with 9 bases identical to TRBD2. J gave up 2 bases and V 3 bases, and 8 bases lay outside the gene matches. The CDR3 loop spans 15 amino acids. Germline CDR1 and CDR2: GTSNPN and SVGIG (reference sequence). This chain's CDR3 is CAWRGGRDGAYEQYF. The CDR3 nucleotides are TGTGCCTGGAGAGGCGGGAGGGACGGGGCCTACGAGCAGTACTTC.

This clonotype was seen a few times. The chain carries TRBV29-1 and TRBJ2-3; D may correspond to TRBD1 or TRBD2 (5 bases each). CDR1 SQVTM and CDR2 ANQGSEA come from the germline V gene. Between the trimmed V and J ends, which lost 3 bases and 2 bases, there was a span of 9 bases. The length of the CDR3 is 13 residues. Written as DNA, the CDR3 is TGCAGCGTTGAGGGGACGTACACAGATACGCAGTATTTT. Translation: CSVEGTYTDTQYF.

This clonotype was observed a handful of times. The chain recombines TRBV3-1 with TRBJ2-5; a weak D match, TRBD1 (6 bases). V lost 0 bases to trimming and J lost 7 bases, with 21 bases between them. Per the germline V gene, CDR1 is LGHDT and CDR2 is YNNKEL (reference sequence). The CDR3 loop spans 17 amino acids. The chain's CDR3 is CASSQEPLGASGGTQYF. Here the CDR3 DNA reads TGTGCCAGCAGCCAAGAGCCCCTGGGGGCATCAGGCGGGACCCAGTACTTC.

This clonotype was counted between two and nine times. The chain is built from TRBV7-2 and TRBJ2-2, with D maybe TRBD1 (6 bases). Between the trimmed V and J ends, which lost 5 bases and 8 bases, there was a span of 18 bases. Germline V gene sequence: CDR1 SGHTA, CDR2 FQGNSA. The CDR3 spans 15 residues. The CDR3 is CASSLRRGWGGELFF. CDR3 DNA: TGTGCCAGCAGCCTCCGCAGGGGATGGGGAGGGGAGCTGTTTTTT. The full variable domain, rest sourced from reference TRBV7-2 and TRBJ2-2, is GAGVSQSPSNKVTEKGKDVELRCDPISGHTALYWYRQSLGQGLEFLIYFQGNSAPDKSGLPSDRFSAERTGGSVSTLTIQRTQQEDSAVYLCASSLRRGWGGELFFGEGSRLTVL.

The chain employs TRBV20-1 and TRBJ1-1; weak D call: TRBD1 (5 bases). Trimming left V 6 bases short and J 11 bases short, with 13 bases between. The CDR3 extends over 10 amino acids. The germline V gene has CDR1 DFQATT and CDR2 SNEGSKA (reference sequence). CDR3 amino acids: CSADRGGAFF. CDR3 sequence (DNA): TGCAGTGCCGACCGGGGCGGGGCTTTCTTT.

The V gene is TRBV7-3, the J gene TRBJ2-2; 12 bases agree with TRBD2. CDR1 is SGHTA and CDR2 is FQGTGA in the germline V gene. V trimming: 4 bases; J trimming: 5 bases; junction bases outside the gene matches: 14. The CDR3 sequence is 19 residues long. The DNA for the CDR3 is TGTGCCAGCAGCTCCCCGACACTAGCGGGGGGTAAGACTACCGGGGAGCTGTTTTTT. Its protein is CASSSPTLAGGKTTGELFF. The full variable domain, completed using reference TRBV7-3 and TRBJ2-2, is GAGVSQTPSNKVTEKGKYVELRCDPISGHTALYWYRQSLGQGPEFLIYFQGTGAADDSGLPNDRFFAVRPEGSVSTLKIQRTERGDSAVYLCASSSPTLAGGKTTGELFFGEGSRLTVL.

The chain carries TRBV7-2 and TRBJ2-5; a possible D gene is TRBD2 (5 bases). The CDR3 spans 13 residues. Trimming pared 3 bases from V and 5 bases from J, leaving 10 bases between. Germline V CDR1 and CDR2: SGHTA, FQGNSA. The CDR3 DNA reads as TGTGCCAGCAGCTTGAGAGGGTTGGAGACCCAGTACTTC. It specifies CASSLRGLETQYF.

CDR3 loop: CASSPTSGGRTDTQYF. The CDR3 nucleotides read TGCGCCAGCAGCCCGACTAGCGGGGGGCGCACAGATACGCAGTATTTT. The gene calls are TRBV4-1 and TRBJ2-3; 13 bases agree with TRBD2. Germline loops: CDR1 MGHRA, CDR2 YSYEKL. The CDR3 is 16 amino acids. Unmatched junction bases numbered 2, after V lost 4 bases and J lost 1 base.

This clonotype was seen a handful of times. The chain carries TRBV29-1 and TRBJ2-3; tentative D call: TRBD2 (6 bases). CDR1 and CDR2 from the germline V gene are SQVTM and ANQGSEA. The germline V and J ends were trimmed by 1 base and 3 bases, with 17 bases remaining between them. The CDR3 length is 16 residues. CDR3 DNA sequence: TGCAGCGTTGAAGGATTAGGAGGGAAGGGGACAGATACGCAGTATTTT. This translates into CSVEGLGGKGTDTQYF.

Comment on this clonotype: The junction differs from germline at one of its ends, possibly a read error. CDR3 DNA: TGCAGTGCCTCCCGGGAGGCCACCTACAAGGAGCAGTTCTTC. It specifies CSASREATYKEQFF. The rearrangement uses TRBV20-1 and TRBJ2-1; 7 positions agree with TRBD2. The CDR3 consists of 14 residues. The germline gives CDR1 DFQATT, CDR2 SNEGSKA (reference sequence).

In this sample, this clonotype turned up a few times. The chain carries TRBV2 and TRBJ2-3, with 9 bases identical to TRBD1. This CDR3 contains 15 residues. The ends lost 6 bases at V and 4 bases at J; junction bases unmatched: 8. Germline V CDR1 and CDR2: SNHLY, FYNNEI. The CDR3 reads CASSAGQGPPDTQYF. DNA of the CDR3: TGTGCCAGCAGCGCGGGACAGGGTCCACCAGATACGCAGTATTTT.